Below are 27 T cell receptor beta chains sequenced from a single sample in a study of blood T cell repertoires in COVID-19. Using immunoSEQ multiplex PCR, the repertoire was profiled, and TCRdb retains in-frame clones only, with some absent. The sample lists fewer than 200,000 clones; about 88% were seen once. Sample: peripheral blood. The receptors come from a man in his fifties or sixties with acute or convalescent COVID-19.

DNA for the CDR3: TGTGCCAGTAGTATAAGAACTGCTTATGGCTACACCTTC. It is translated as CASSIRTAYGYTF. The chain links TRBV19 to TRBJ1-2; D is undetermined. Trimming left V 2 bases short and J 5 bases short, with 9 bases between. Germline loops: CDR1 LNHDA, CDR2 SQIVND (reference sequence). This CDR3 has 13 residues.

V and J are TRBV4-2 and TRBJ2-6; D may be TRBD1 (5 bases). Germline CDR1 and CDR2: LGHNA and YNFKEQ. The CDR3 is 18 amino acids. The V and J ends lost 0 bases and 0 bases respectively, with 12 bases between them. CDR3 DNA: TGTGCCAGCAGCCAAGAGAGTCAGGGCAGCTCTGGGGCCAACGTCCTGACTTTC. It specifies CASSQESQGSSGANVLTF.

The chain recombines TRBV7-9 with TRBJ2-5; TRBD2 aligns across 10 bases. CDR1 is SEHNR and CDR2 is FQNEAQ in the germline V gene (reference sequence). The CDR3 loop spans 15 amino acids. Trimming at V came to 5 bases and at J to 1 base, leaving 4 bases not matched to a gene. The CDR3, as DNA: TGTGCCAGCAGCCCTCGGACTAGCGGCCAAGAGACCCAGTACTTC. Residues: CASSPRTSGQETQYF.

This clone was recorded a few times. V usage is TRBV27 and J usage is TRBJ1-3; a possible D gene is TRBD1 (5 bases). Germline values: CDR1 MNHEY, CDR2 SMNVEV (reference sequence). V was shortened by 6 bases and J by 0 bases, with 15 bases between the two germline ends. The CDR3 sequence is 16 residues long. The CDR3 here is CASRPLVDNSGNTIYF. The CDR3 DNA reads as TGTGCCAGCAGGCCTCTGGTGGACAACTCTGGAAACACCATATATTTT.

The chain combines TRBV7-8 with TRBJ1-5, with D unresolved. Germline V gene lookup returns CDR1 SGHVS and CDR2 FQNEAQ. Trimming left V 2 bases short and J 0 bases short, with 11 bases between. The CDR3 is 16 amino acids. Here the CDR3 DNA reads TGTGCCAGCAGCTTAAGAGTTGAGTATAGCAATCAGCCCCAGCATTTT. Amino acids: CASSLRVEYSNQPQHF.

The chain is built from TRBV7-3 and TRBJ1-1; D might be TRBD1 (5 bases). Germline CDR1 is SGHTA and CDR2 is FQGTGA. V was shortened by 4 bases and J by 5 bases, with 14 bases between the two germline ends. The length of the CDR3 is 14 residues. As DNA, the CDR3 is TGTGCCAGCAGCTCCGTCGGGGGAGGGACTGAAGCTTTCTTT. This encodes CASSSVGGGTEAFF.

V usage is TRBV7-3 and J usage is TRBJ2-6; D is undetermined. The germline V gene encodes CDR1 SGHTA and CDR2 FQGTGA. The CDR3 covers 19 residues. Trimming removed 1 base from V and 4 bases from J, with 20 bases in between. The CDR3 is CASSLSLGGPFSGANVLTF. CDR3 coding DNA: TGTGCCAGCAGCTTAAGCCTTGGCGGCCCCTTTTCAGGGGCCAACGTCCTGACTTTC.

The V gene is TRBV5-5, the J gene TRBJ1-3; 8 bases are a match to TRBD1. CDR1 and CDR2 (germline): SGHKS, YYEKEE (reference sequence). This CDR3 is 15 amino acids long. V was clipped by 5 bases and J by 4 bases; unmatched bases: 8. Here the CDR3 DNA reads TGTGCCAGCAGTCTTACAGGGGGGAGAGGAAACACCATATATTTT. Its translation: CASSLTGGRGNTIYF.

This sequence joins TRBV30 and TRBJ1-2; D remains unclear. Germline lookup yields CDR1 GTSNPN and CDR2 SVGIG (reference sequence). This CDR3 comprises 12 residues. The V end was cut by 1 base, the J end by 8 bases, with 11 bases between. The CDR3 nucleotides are TGTGCCTGGAGTGAAGGACTTCGGGGCTACACCTTC. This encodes CAWSEGLRGYTF.

CDR3 nucleotides: TGTGCCAGCAGCCCCTCCCGGGACGAGCAGTACTTC. Its translation is CASSPSRDEQYF. The rearrangement uses TRBV11-3 and TRBJ2-7; D not resolved. The V gene's germline CDR1 is SGHNT and CDR2 YENEEA. The V and J ends lost 5 bases and 5 bases respectively, with 10 bases between them. The CDR3 totals 12 residues.

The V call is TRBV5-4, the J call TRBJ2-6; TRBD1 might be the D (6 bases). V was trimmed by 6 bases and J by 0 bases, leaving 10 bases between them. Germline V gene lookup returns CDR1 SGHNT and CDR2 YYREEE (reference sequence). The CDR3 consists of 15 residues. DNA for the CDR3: TGTGCCAGCACCCAGGGGAGCTCTGGGGCCAACGTCCTGACTTTC. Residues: CASTQGSSGANVLTF.

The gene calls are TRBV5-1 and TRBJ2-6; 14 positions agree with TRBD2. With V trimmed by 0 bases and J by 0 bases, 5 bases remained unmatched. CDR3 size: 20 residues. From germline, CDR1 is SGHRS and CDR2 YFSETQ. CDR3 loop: CASSLGLAGGALSGANVLTF. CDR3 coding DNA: TGCGCCAGCAGCTTGGGACTAGCGGGAGGGGCCCTCTCTGGGGCCAACGTCCTGACTTTC.

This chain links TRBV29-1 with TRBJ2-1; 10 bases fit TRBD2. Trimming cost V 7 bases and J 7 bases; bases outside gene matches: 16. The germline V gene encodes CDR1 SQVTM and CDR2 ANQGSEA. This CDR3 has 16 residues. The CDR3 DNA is TGCAGCGCGGAGCGAGCGGGAGGGCCGGGAGGGAATGAGCAGTTCTTC. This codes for CSAERAGGPGGNEQFF.

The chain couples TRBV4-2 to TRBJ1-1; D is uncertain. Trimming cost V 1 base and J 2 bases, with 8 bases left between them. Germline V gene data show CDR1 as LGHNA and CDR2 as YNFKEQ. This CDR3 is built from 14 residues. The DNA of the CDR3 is TGTGCCAGCAGCCAAGCCGGTACTAACACTGAAGCTTTCTTT. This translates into CASSQAGTNTEAFF.

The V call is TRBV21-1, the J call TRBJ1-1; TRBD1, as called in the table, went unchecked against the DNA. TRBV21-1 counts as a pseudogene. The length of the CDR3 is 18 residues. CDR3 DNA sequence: TGTGCCAGCAGCACCAGTCGACAGCCAGGTTTTAAGAACACTGAAGCTTTCTTT. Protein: CASSTSRQPGFKNTEAFF.

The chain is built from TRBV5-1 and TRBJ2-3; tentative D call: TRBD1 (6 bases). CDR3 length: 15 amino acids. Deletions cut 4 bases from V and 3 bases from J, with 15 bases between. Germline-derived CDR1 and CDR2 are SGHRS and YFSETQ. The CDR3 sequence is CASSRTGSRTDTQYF. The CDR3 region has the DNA TGCGCCAGCAGCCGTACAGGGTCTCGGACAGATACGCAGTATTTT.

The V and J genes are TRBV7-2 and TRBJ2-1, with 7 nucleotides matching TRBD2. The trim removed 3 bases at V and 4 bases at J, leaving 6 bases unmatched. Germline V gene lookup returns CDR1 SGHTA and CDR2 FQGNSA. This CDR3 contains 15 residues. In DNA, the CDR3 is TGTGCCAGCAGCTTTGGGGCTAGCGGTTACAATGAGCAGTTCTTC. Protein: CASSFGASGYNEQFF. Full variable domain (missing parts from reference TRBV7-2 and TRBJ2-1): GAGVSQSPSNKVTEKGKDVELRCDPISGHTALYWYRQSLGQGLEFLIYFQGNSAPDKSGLPSDRFSAERTGGSVSTLTIQRTQQEDSAVYLCASSFGASGYNEQFFGPGTRLTVL.

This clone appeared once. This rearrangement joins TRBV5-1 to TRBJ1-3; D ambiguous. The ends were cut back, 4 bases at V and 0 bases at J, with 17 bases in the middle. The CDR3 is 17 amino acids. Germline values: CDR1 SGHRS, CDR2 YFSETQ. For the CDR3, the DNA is TGCGCCAGCAGCCCGTGGACGGGAACAAGCTCTGGAAACACCATATATTTT. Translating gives CASSPWTGTSSGNTIYF.

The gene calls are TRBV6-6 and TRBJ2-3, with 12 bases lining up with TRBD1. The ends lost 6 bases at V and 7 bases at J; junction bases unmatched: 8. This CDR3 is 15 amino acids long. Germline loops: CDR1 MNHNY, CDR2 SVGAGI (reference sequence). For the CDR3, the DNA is TGTGCCAGCAGCTCCGGGACAGGGGGCTCAAATACGCAGTATTTT. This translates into CASSSGTGGSNTQYF.

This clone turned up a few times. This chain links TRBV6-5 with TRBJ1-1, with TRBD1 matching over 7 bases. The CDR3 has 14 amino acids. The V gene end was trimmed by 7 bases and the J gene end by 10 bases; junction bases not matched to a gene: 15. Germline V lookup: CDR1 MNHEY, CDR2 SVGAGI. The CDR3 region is CASIKETGLGRAFF. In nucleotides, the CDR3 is TGTGCCAGCATAAAAGAGACAGGGTTGGGCCGAGCTTTCTTT.

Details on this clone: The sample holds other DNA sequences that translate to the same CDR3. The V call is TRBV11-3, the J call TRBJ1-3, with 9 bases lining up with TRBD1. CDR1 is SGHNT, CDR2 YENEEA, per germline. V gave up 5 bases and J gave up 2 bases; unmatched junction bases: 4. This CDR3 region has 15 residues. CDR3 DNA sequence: TGTGCCAGCAGCCCGGGACAGGGACCTGGAAACACCATATATTTT. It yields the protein CASSPGQGPGNTIYF.

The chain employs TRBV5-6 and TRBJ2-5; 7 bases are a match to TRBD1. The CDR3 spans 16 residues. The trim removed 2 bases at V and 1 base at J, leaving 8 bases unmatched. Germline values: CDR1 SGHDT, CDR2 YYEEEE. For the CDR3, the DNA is TGTGCCAGCAGCTTCCCTGGACAGGCGTCCCAAGAGACCCAGTACTTC. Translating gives CASSFPGQASQETQYF.

The CDR3 sequence is CASSYVMRNTEAFF. Written as DNA, the CDR3 is TGTGCCAGCAGTTACGTAATGAGGAACACTGAAGCTTTCTTT. The chain recombines TRBV6-6 with TRBJ1-1; D is unresolved. V was trimmed by 2 bases and J by 1 base, leaving 8 bases between them. This CDR3 has 14 residues. The germline CDR1 and CDR2 sequences are MNHNY and SVGAGI (reference sequence).

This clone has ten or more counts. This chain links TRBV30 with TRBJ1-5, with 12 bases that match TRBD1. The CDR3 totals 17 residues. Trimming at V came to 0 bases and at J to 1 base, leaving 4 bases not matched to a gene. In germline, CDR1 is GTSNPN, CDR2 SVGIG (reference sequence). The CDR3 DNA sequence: TGTGCCTGGAGTGTACGGGACAGGGGGCGAAGCAATCAGCCCCAGCATTTT. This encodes CAWSVRDRGRSNQPQHF.

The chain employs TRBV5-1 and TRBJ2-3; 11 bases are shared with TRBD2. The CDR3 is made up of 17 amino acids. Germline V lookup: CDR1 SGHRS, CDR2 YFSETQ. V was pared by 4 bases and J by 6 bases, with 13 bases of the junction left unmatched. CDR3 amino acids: CASSGSPTSGRGDTQYF. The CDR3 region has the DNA TGCGCCAGCAGCGGGAGCCCAACTAGCGGGAGAGGGGATACGCAGTATTTT.

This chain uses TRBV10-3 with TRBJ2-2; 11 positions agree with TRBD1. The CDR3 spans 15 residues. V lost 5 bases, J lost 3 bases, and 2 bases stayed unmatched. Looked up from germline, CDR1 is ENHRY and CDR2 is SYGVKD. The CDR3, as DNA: TGTGCCATCAGTCGGGACAGGGGGGACACCGGGGAGCTGTTTTTT. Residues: CAISRDRGDTGELFF.

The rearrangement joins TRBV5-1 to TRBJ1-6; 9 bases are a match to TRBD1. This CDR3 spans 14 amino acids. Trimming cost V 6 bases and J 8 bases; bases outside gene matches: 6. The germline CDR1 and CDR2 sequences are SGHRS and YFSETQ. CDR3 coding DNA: TGCGCCAGCACTACAGGGGGCTTTGATTCACCCCTCCACTTT. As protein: CASTTGGFDSPLHF. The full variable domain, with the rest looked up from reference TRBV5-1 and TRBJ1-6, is KAGVTQTPRYLIKTRGQQVTLSCSPISGHRSVSWYQQTPGQGLQFLFEYFSETQRNKGNFPGRFSGRQFSNSRSEMNVSTLELGDSALYLCASTTGGFDSPLHFGNGTRLTVT.